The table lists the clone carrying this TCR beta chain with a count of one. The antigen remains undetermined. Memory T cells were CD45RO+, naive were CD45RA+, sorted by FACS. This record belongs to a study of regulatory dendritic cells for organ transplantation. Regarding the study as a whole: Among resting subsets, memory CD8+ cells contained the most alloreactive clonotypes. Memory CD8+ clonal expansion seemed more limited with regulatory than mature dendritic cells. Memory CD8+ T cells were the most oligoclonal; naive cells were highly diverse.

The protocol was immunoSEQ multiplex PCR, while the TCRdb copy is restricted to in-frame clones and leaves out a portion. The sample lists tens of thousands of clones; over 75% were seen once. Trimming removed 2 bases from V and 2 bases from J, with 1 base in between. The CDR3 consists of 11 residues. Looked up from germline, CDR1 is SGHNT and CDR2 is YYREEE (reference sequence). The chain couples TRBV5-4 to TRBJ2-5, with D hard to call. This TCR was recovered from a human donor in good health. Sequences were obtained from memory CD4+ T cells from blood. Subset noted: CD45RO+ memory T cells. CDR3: CASSFQETQYF. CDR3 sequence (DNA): TGTGCCAGCAGCTTTCAAGAGACCCAGTACTTC.